A selection of T cell receptor beta chains follows, all from one sample in a study of shared clonotypes between healthy human individuals. Only in-frame clones appear in the TCRdb table, and some are missing; sequencing was by immunoSEQ multiplex PCR. Of about 120,000 clones detected, 55% to 70% appear once; the ten largest clones hold roughly 23%. Input material: memory CD8+ T cells sorted from blood. These receptors were obtained from a woman aged 30 to 39 in good health. Both conserved end residues are part of each CDR3. A D gene is named only where the DNA matches it firmly. Some rows mark clone size as missing; the rest say once, few, many or name a class of expanded clone.

clone_size: many
j_call: TRBJ2-7
d_call: TRBD1
v_call: TRBV5-1
cdr3_aa: CASSSGWGQGRPEQYF
cdr3_nt: TGCGCCAGCAGCTCGGGTTGGGGACAGGGTCGTCCCGAGCAGTACTTC

clone_size: NA
j_call: TRBJ2-7
d_call: NA
v_call: TRBV6-1
cdr3_aa: CASSEWTLYEQYF
cdr3_nt: TGTGCCAGCAGTGAATGGACCTTATACGAGCAGTACTTC

clone_size: NA
j_call: TRBJ1-1
d_call: NA
v_call: TRBV2
cdr3_aa: CASYRGTTEAFF
cdr3_nt: TGTGCCAGCTATCGGGGCACCACTGAAGCTTTCTTT

clone_size: NA
j_call: TRBJ2-3
d_call: NA
v_call: TRBV9
cdr3_aa: CASSSHMGLAADTQYF
cdr3_nt: TGTGCCAGCAGCTCCCATATGGGGTTGGCGGCGGATACGCAGTATTTT

clone_size: NA
j_call: TRBJ1-5
d_call: NA
v_call: TRBV19
cdr3_aa: CASSMGQNSNQPQHF
cdr3_nt: TGTGCCAGTAGTATGGGCCAGAATAGCAATCAGCCCCAGCATTTT

clone_size: NA
j_call: TRBJ1-1
d_call: NA
v_call: TRBV6-5
cdr3_aa: CASSYQGLSTEAFF
cdr3_nt: TGTGCCAGCAGTTACCAGGGCTTGAGTACTGAAGCTTTCTTT

clone_size: NA
j_call: TRBJ2-1
d_call: NA
v_call: TRBV27
cdr3_aa: CASSLLVGNNEQFF
cdr3_nt: TGTGCCAGCAGTTTACTCGTGGGGAACAATGAGCAGTTCTTC

clone_size: NA
j_call: TRBJ2-7
d_call: NA
v_call: TRBV5-1
cdr3_aa: CASSWLPSYEQYF
cdr3_nt: TGCGCCAGCAGCTGGCTGCCATCCTACGAGCAGTACTTC

clone_size: NA
j_call: TRBJ2-1
d_call: TRBD2
v_call: TRBV6-5
cdr3_aa: CASSDSSLAGSEQFF
cdr3_nt: TGTGCCAGCAGTGACTCGAGCCTAGCGGGTAGTGAGCAGTTCTTC

clone_size: NA
j_call: TRBJ1-2
d_call: TRBD1
v_call: TRBV5-5
cdr3_aa: CASRPPGTGNGYTF
cdr3_nt: TGTGCCAGCAGACCCCCCGGGACAGGCAATGGCTACACCTTC

clone_size: NA
j_call: TRBJ2-5
d_call: TRBD2
v_call: TRBV4-1
cdr3_aa: CASSPRPAGGGETQYF
cdr3_nt: TGCGCCAGCAGCCCGCGCCCGGCGGGAGGGGGAGAGACCCAGTACTTC

clone_size: NA
j_call: TRBJ2-1
d_call: NA
v_call: TRBV10-1
cdr3_aa: CASSDGVEQFF
cdr3_nt: TGCGCCAGCAGTGACGGCGTTGAGCAGTTCTTC

clone_size: NA
j_call: TRBJ2-7
d_call: TRBD1
v_call: TRBV2
cdr3_aa: CASRDRAYEQYF
cdr3_nt: TGTGCCAGCCGGGACAGGGCCTACGAGCAGTACTTC

clone_size: NA
j_call: TRBJ2-3
d_call: NA
v_call: TRBV7-3
cdr3_aa: CASSLATGSTDTQYF
cdr3_nt: TGTGCCAGCAGCTTGGCGACAGGAAGCACAGATACGCAGTATTTT

clone_size: NA
j_call: TRBJ2-2
d_call: NA
v_call: TRBV28
cdr3_aa: CASSFWYGYTGELFF
cdr3_nt: TGTGCCAGCAGTTTTTGGTACGGTTACACCGGGGAGCTGTTTTTT

clone_size: NA
j_call: TRBJ2-7
d_call: TRBD2
v_call: TRBV6-6
cdr3_aa: CASSYLAGGWHEQYF
cdr3_nt: TGTGCCAGCAGTTACCTAGCGGGAGGCTGGCACGAGCAGTACTTC

clone_size: NA
j_call: TRBJ2-1
d_call: NA
v_call: TRBV19
cdr3_aa: CASSIWSADEQFF
cdr3_nt: TGTGCCAGTAGTATATGGTCCGCCGATGAGCAGTTCTTC

clone_size: NA
j_call: TRBJ1-2
d_call: NA
v_call: TRBV7-2
cdr3_aa: CASSPGQGILDYGYTF
cdr3_nt: TGTGCCAGCAGCCCAGGTCAGGGTATTTTGGACTATGGCTACACCTTC

clone_size: many
j_call: TRBJ2-1
d_call: NA
v_call: TRBV19
cdr3_aa: CASSARSGYYNEQFF
cdr3_nt: TGTGCCAGTAGTGCGCGCTCGGGTTACTACAATGAGCAGTTCTTC

clone_size: NA
j_call: TRBJ2-2
d_call: TRBD1
v_call: TRBV6-1
cdr3_aa: CASSEEGTGRRELFF
cdr3_nt: TGTGCCAGCAGTGAAGAAGGGACAGGGAGGCGGGAGCTGTTTTTT

clone_size: few
j_call: TRBJ2-7
d_call: NA
v_call: TRBV19
cdr3_aa: CASSGERGPGEQYF
cdr3_nt: TGTGCCAGTAGTGGGGAGCGAGGGCCGGGGGAGCAGTACTTC

clone_size: NA
j_call: TRBJ1-3
d_call: NA
v_call: TRBV5-4
cdr3_aa: CASSQGLGEGNTIYF
cdr3_nt: TGTGCCAGCAGCCAAGGACTTGGGGAAGGAAACACCATATATTTT

clone_size: NA
j_call: TRBJ2-1
d_call: NA
v_call: TRBV9
cdr3_aa: CASSVGSGSYNEQFF
cdr3_nt: TGTGCCAGCAGCGTAGGTTCTGGCTCCTACAATGAGCAGTTCTTC

clone_size: NA
j_call: TRBJ2-7
d_call: NA
v_call: TRBV7-2
cdr3_aa: CASSTDTLSSYEQYF
cdr3_nt: TGTGCCAGCAGCACCGACACCCTCAGCTCCTACGAGCAGTACTTC

clone_size: once
j_call: TRBJ2-7
d_call: TRBD1
v_call: TRBV27
cdr3_aa: CASSLTGASSYEQYF
cdr3_nt: TGTGCCAGCAGTTTAACAGGGGCGAGCTCCTACGAGCAGTACTTC

clone_size: NA
j_call: TRBJ2-3
d_call: NA
v_call: TRBV10-1
cdr3_aa: CASSDSVEQYF
cdr3_nt: TGCGCCAGCAGTGATAGCGTGGAGCAGTATTTT

clone_size: many
j_call: TRBJ2-7
d_call: TRBD1
v_call: TRBV6-5
cdr3_aa: CASRQGFNEQYF
cdr3_nt: TGTGCCAGTAGACAGGGGTTCAACGAGCAGTACTTC

clone_size: few
j_call: TRBJ2-1
d_call: NA
v_call: TRBV5-1
cdr3_aa: CASSLALEGNNEQFF
cdr3_nt: TGCGCCAGCAGCTTGGCGCTTGAGGGTAATAATGAGCAGTTCTTC

clone_size: few
j_call: TRBJ1-2
d_call: TRBD1
v_call: TRBV28
cdr3_aa: CASTNGGTGDYYGYTF
cdr3_nt: TGTGCCAGCACTAACGGGGGGACAGGGGATTACTATGGCTACACCTTC

clone_size: NA
j_call: TRBJ2-7
d_call: NA
v_call: TRBV7-9
cdr3_aa: CASSLVAGSGYEQYF
cdr3_nt: TGTGCCAGCAGCTTAGTTGCGGGGTCTGGCTACGAGCAGTACTTC

clone_size: once
j_call: TRBJ2-7
d_call: TRBD2
v_call: TRBV7-8
cdr3_aa: CASSLTSGSSYEQYF
cdr3_nt: TGTGCCAGCAGCTTAACTAGCGGGAGCTCCTACGAGCAGTACTTC

clone_size: NA
j_call: TRBJ1-1
d_call: NA
v_call: TRBV9
cdr3_aa: CASSVSWGTEAFF
cdr3_nt: TGTGCCAGCAGCGTTTCATGGGGGACTGAAGCTTTCTTT

clone_size: NA
j_call: TRBJ1-4
d_call: TRBD1
v_call: TRBV2
cdr3_aa: CASSELGTGAEKLFF
cdr3_nt: TGTGCCAGCAGTGAGCTTGGGACAGGGGCCGAAAAACTGTTTTTT

clone_size: once
j_call: TRBJ2-7
d_call: TRBD2
v_call: TRBV5-1
cdr3_aa: CASTPGGLEQYF
cdr3_nt: TGCGCCAGCACCCCGGGGGGGCTGGAGCAGTACTTC

clone_size: NA
j_call: TRBJ2-7
d_call: TRBD2
v_call: TRBV7-9
cdr3_aa: CASSLLAGDFEQYF
cdr3_nt: TGTGCCAGCAGCTTACTAGCGGGAGATTTCGAGCAGTACTTC

clone_size: NA
j_call: TRBJ2-1
d_call: NA
v_call: TRBV28
cdr3_aa: CASSLGPSYNEQFF
cdr3_nt: TGTGCCAGCAGTTTAGGCCCCTCCTACAATGAGCAGTTCTTC

clone_size: NA
j_call: TRBJ2-5
d_call: TRBD1
v_call: TRBV9
cdr3_aa: CASSGQGETQYF
cdr3_nt: TGTGCCAGCAGCGGACAGGGGGAGACCCAGTACTTC

clone_size: once
j_call: TRBJ2-7
d_call: NA
v_call: TRBV6-4
cdr3_aa: CASSFLSSLPYEQYF
cdr3_nt: TGTGCCAGCAGTTTTTTGTCCTCTCTACCCTACGAGCAGTACTTC

clone_size: NA
j_call: TRBJ1-1
d_call: NA
v_call: TRBV7-9
cdr3_aa: CASSWTPYMNTEAFF
cdr3_nt: TGTGCCAGCAGCTGGACTCCCTACATGAACACTGAAGCTTTCTTT

clone_size: many
j_call: TRBJ2-7
d_call: TRBD2
v_call: TRBV28
cdr3_aa: CASSWGLAGQTYEQYF
cdr3_nt: TGTGCCAGCAGTTGGGGACTAGCGGGCCAGACCTACGAGCAGTACTTC

clone_size: NA
j_call: TRBJ1-2
d_call: NA
v_call: TRBV5-1
cdr3_aa: CASSTTGIYGYTF
cdr3_nt: TGCGCCAGCAGCACTACAGGGATCTATGGCTACACCTTC

clone_size: few
j_call: TRBJ1-1
d_call: TRBD1
v_call: TRBV28
cdr3_aa: CASSTGDTEAFF
cdr3_nt: TGTGCCAGCAGTACAGGGGACACTGAAGCTTTCTTT

clone_size: NA
j_call: TRBJ2-3
d_call: NA
v_call: TRBV29-1
cdr3_aa: CSVEPAHTDTQYF
cdr3_nt: TGCAGCGTTGAGCCTGCTCACACAGATACGCAGTATTTT

clone_size: few
j_call: TRBJ2-7
d_call: TRBD2
v_call: TRBV28
cdr3_aa: CASTRLAGLYEQYF
cdr3_nt: TGTGCCAGCACCAGACTAGCGGGACTCTACGAGCAGTACTTC

clone_size: NA
j_call: TRBJ1-2
d_call: TRBD1
v_call: TRBV4-2
cdr3_aa: CASSYDRDRGYTF
cdr3_nt: TGTGCCAGCAGCTACGACAGGGACAGGGGCTACACCTTC

clone_size: NA
j_call: TRBJ2-7
d_call: TRBD2
v_call: TRBV7-9
cdr3_aa: CASSSTSGSYEQYF
cdr3_nt: TGTGCCAGCAGCTCCACTAGCGGATCCTACGAGCAGTACTTC

clone_size: NA
j_call: TRBJ1-5
d_call: TRBD1
v_call: TRBV19
cdr3_aa: CASSIRTGDQPQHF
cdr3_nt: TGTGCCAGTAGTATTCGGACAGGGGATCAGCCCCAGCATTTT

clone_size: NA
j_call: TRBJ2-1
d_call: NA
v_call: TRBV18
cdr3_aa: CASSPTEEQFF
cdr3_nt: TGTGCCAGCTCACCAACCGAGGAGCAGTTCTTC

clone_size: NA
j_call: TRBJ2-1
d_call: TRBD2
v_call: TRBV7-3
cdr3_aa: CASSLAGGFDEQFF
cdr3_nt: TGTGCCAGCAGCCTCGCGGGAGGTTTCGATGAGCAGTTCTTC

clone_size: many
j_call: TRBJ1-2
d_call: NA
v_call: TRBV29-1
cdr3_aa: CSVSTPEGYTF
cdr3_nt: TGCAGCGTTTCCACCCCAGAGGGCTACACCTTC

clone_size: NA
j_call: TRBJ1-2
d_call: TRBD1
v_call: TRBV28
cdr3_aa: CASSSPGQGTGNYGYTF
cdr3_nt: TGTGCCAGCAGTTCTCCGGGACAGGGTACTGGGAACTATGGCTACACCTTC

clone_size: NA
j_call: TRBJ2-5
d_call: NA
v_call: TRBV5-1
cdr3_aa: CASSLEAGQETQYF
cdr3_nt: TGCGCCAGCAGCTTGGAGGCAGGTCAAGAGACCCAGTACTTC

clone_size: NA
j_call: TRBJ2-6
d_call: NA
v_call: TRBV15
cdr3_aa: CATSREGGSGANVLTF
cdr3_nt: TGTGCCACCAGCAGAGAGGGGGGCTCTGGGGCCAACGTCCTGACTTTC